What follows are 22 T cell receptor beta chains derived from one specimen sequenced in a study of blood T cell repertoires in COVID-19. Sequencing used immunoSEQ multiplex PCR; TCRdb keeps in-frame clones, though not all of them. This table has nearly 350,000 clones, under 95% appearing once. Sequences were obtained from peripheral blood. These TCRs come from a woman aged 18-29 years who had recovered from COVID-19.

The rearrangement links TRBV5-4 to TRBJ2-5; 11 nucleotides agree with TRBD2. The germline gives CDR1 SGHNT, CDR2 YYREEE (reference sequence). The J segment lost 2 bases and the V segment lost 3 bases, leaving 6 bases of the junction unmatched. The CDR3 extends over 16 amino acids. The CDR3 loop reads CASSSGTSGYQETQYF. For the CDR3, the DNA is TGTGCCAGCAGCTCCGGGACTAGCGGATATCAAGAGACCCAGTACTTC. Looking up the rest from reference TRBV5-4 and TRBJ2-5 gives the full variable domain: ETGVTQSPTHLIKTRGQQVTLRCSSQSGHNTVSWYQQALGQGPQFIFQYYREEENGRGNFPPRFSGLQFPNYSSELNVNALELDDSALYLCASSSGTSGYQETQYFGPGTRLLVL.

V and J are TRBV24-1 and TRBJ1-5; 7 bases map to TRBD1. CDR1 and CDR2 from the germline V gene are KGHDR and SFDVKD. CDR3 length: 15 amino acids. The trim removed 8 bases at V and 0 bases at J, leaving 6 bases unmatched. As DNA, the CDR3 is TGTGCCACCATCGACGGGACAGATAGCAATCAGCCCCAGCATTTT. This translates into CATIDGTDSNQPQHF.

This chain uses TRBV7-8 with TRBJ1-5; the D gene is possibly TRBD1 (5 bases). The CDR3 is made up of 15 amino acids. Between the trimmed V and J ends, which lost 0 bases and 2 bases, there was a span of 8 bases. Per germline, CDR1 SGHVS and CDR2 FQNEAQ. The CDR3 DNA reads TGTGCCAGCAGCTTAGCGGCGGGGGGCAATCAGCCCCAGCATTTT. Translated: CASSLAAGGNQPQHF.

The J gene is TRBJ1-4, the V gene TRBV29-1; D remains ambiguous. The CDR3 has 15 amino acids. Trimming cost V 0 bases and J 4 bases, with 12 bases left between them. CDR1 and CDR2 from the germline V gene are SQVTM and ANQGSEA. The CDR3, as DNA: TGCAGCGTTGAAGATTCGGAGGCAGTTAATGAAAAACTGTTTTTT. This gives the protein CSVEDSEAVNEKLFF.

The chain recombines TRBV29-1 with TRBJ1-2; tentatively, D is TRBD1 (6 bases). The germline V gene has CDR1 SQVTM and CDR2 ANQGSEA. The V end was cut by 7 bases, the J end by 6 bases, with 24 bases between. The CDR3 is 15 amino acids. The CDR3 DNA reads TGCAGCGCACAGGGTCGCAGTATCAAAATGGATGGCTACACCTTC. This translates into CSAQGRSIKMDGYTF.

The chain carries TRBV9 and TRBJ1-3; D is uncertain. CDR1 is SGDLS, CDR2 YYNGEE, per germline. The CDR3 covers 16 residues. V shed 4 bases and J shed 8 bases, with 22 bases lying between them. The CDR3 loop reads CASSPDPFRSWDTIYF. CDR3 sequence (DNA): TGTGCCAGCAGCCCTGACCCGTTTCGGAGCTGGGACACCATATATTTT. Full variable domain (missing parts from reference TRBV9 and TRBJ1-3): DSGVTQTPKHLITATGQRVTLRCSPRSGDLSVYWYQQSLDQGLQFLIQYYNGEERAKGNILERFSAQQFPDLHSELNLSSLELGDSALYFCASSPDPFRSWDTIYFGEGSWLTVV.

The count of this clone is one. The V gene is TRBV5-1, the J gene TRBJ2-1, with D perhaps TRBD2 (6 bases). The CDR3 covers 15 residues. Germline loops: CDR1 SGHRS, CDR2 YFSETQ. V was trimmed by 2 bases and J by 4 bases, leaving 13 bases between them. In nucleotides, the CDR3 is TGCGCCAGCAGCTTAGAACTAGCTACTTACAATGAGCAGTTCTTC. Residues: CASSLELATYNEQFF. Full variable domain (outside the CDR3, taken from reference TRBV5-1 and TRBJ2-1): KAGVTQTPRYLIKTRGQQVTLSCSPISGHRSVSWYQQTPGQGLQFLFEYFSETQRNKGNFPGRFSGRQFSNSRSEMNVSTLELGDSALYLCASSLELATYNEQFFGPGTRLTVL.

The rearrangement joins TRBV4-3 to TRBJ1-6; 9 bases fit TRBD1. This CDR3 has 12 amino acids. V lost 9 bases and J lost 9; bases outside the gene matches: 3. The germline gives CDR1 LGHNA, CDR2 YSLEER. The CDR3 loop is CASRQGGSPLHF. In DNA form, the CDR3 reads TGCGCCAGTCGACAGGGGGGTTCACCCCTCCACTTT.

The V gene is TRBV18, the J gene TRBJ2-1; 14 positions match TRBD2. The CDR3 has 16 amino acids. The J segment lost 8 bases and the V segment lost 4 bases, leaving 7 bases of the junction unmatched. Germline CDR1 KGHSH, CDR2 LQKENI. The CDR3 DNA is TGTGCCAGCTCACTGACTAGCGGGAGGGCCGGGGATGAGCAGTTCTTC. Encoded protein: CASSLTSGRAGDEQFF.

J is TRBJ2-3 and V is TRBV3-1 (or the pseudogene TRBV3-2), with D possibly being TRBD1 (6 bases). Trimming cost V 4 bases and J 6 bases, with 35 bases left between them. CDR3 size: 21 residues. Germline CDR1 is LGHDT and CDR2 is YNNKEL (reference sequence). CDR3 loop: CASSPPKPHGDPGAHWDTQYF. For the CDR3, the DNA is TGTGCCAGCAGCCCACCGAAACCCCACGGGGACCCAGGGGCACACTGGGATACGCAGTATTTT.

This sequence joins TRBV5-5 and TRBJ1-5; 8 bases are a match to TRBD1. The V gene end was trimmed by 4 bases and the J gene end by 5 bases; junction bases not matched to a gene: 8. The CDR3 extends over 15 amino acids. CDR1 and CDR2 (germline): SGHKS, YYEKEE (reference sequence). Here the CDR3 DNA reads TGTGCCAGCAGCCACACTGGACAGGGCCATCAGCCCCAGCATTTT. Translated: CASSHTGQGHQPQHF.

The chain is built from TRBV18 and TRBJ2-7; a weak D match, TRBD1 (6 bases). V was clipped by 6 bases and J by 7 bases, with 16 bases between them. The CDR3 consists of 13 residues. Germline V gives CDR1 KGHSH, CDR2 LQKENI. CDR3 region: CASSRRQVEEQYV. DNA of the CDR3: TGTGCCAGCTCTCGACGACAGGTCGAGGAGCAGTACGTC.

This rearrangement joins TRBV10-3 to TRBJ2-7, with 9 bases identical to TRBD1. Germline V gives CDR1 ENHRY, CDR2 SYGVKD. The CDR3 is 17 amino acids. V was clipped by 2 bases and J by 7 bases; unmatched bases: 15. CDR3 sequence reads: CAISEGAGQGPSGEQYV. The CDR3 region has the DNA TGTGCCATCAGTGAGGGGGCGGGACAGGGTCCCTCAGGGGAGCAGTACGTC.

The chain employs TRBV9 and TRBJ2-5; D is possibly TRBD1 (5 bases). Per the germline V gene, CDR1 is SGDLS and CDR2 is YYNGEE. The CDR3 length is 13 residues. The germline V and J ends were trimmed by 5 bases and 1 base, with 9 bases remaining between them. As DNA, the CDR3 is TGTGCCAGCAGTGCCCAGGGCCAAGAGACCCAGTACTTC. Protein: CASSAQGQETQYF.

The CDR3 protein is CASSSGDSHYNSPLHF. For the CDR3, the DNA is TGTGCCAGCAGCTCCGGGGACAGCCACTATAATTCACCCCTCCACTTT. V gene TRBV11-3 combines with J gene TRBJ1-6, with 7 bases lining up with TRBD1. Germline CDR1 and CDR2: SGHNT and YENEEA. V lost 4 bases and J lost 3; bases outside the gene matches: 6. The CDR3 has 16 residues. Variable domain in full (rest from reference TRBV11-3 and TRBJ1-6): EAGVVQSPRYKIIEKKQPVAFWCNPISGHNTLYWYLQNLGQGPELLIRYENEEAVDDSQLPKDRFSAERLKGVDSTLKIQPAELGDSAVYLCASSSGDSHYNSPLHFGNGTRLTVT.

The gene calls are TRBV25-1 and TRBJ2-1, with 8 nucleotides matching TRBD2. CDR1 is MGHDK, CDR2 SYGVNS, per germline. The CDR3 runs 14 residues. V trimming: 4 bases; J trimming: 3 bases; junction bases outside the gene matches: 2. The CDR3 coding sequence is TGTGCCAGCAGTGTTAGCGGGGACTACAATGAGCAGTTCTTC. Its translation is CASSVSGDYNEQFF.

V is TRBV19 and J is TRBJ1-5; D uncertain. Germline V CDR1 and CDR2: LNHDA, SQIVND (reference sequence). CDR3 length: 14 amino acids. With 4 bases removed from V and 3 bases from J, the gap between germline ends came to 10 bases. The CDR3, as DNA: TGTGCCAGTAGTAGACGGGTTCCCAATCAGCCCCAGCATTTT. Translating gives CASSRRVPNQPQHF.

The chain carries TRBV6-5 and TRBJ1-2; D uncertain. This CDR3 contains 14 residues. Germline CDR1 is MNHEY and CDR2 is SVGAGI. V shed 5 bases and J shed 0 bases, with 10 bases lying between them. CDR3 sequence reads: CASSRGGPNYGYTF. The CDR3 DNA is TGTGCCAGCAGTCGGGGAGGACCTAACTATGGCTACACCTTC.

The chain recombines TRBV2 with TRBJ1-2; TRBD1 aligns across 10 bases. V lost 2 bases and J lost 5; bases outside the gene matches: 5. The CDR3 totals 15 residues. Germline assignment: CDR1 SNHLY and CDR2 FYNNEI. The CDR3 here is CASSEWRQGAYGYTF. The CDR3 coding sequence is TGTGCCAGCAGTGAATGGAGACAGGGGGCATATGGCTACACCTTC.

V is TRBV19 and J is TRBJ2-4; 10 bases are a match to TRBD1. The ends lost 4 bases at V and 9 bases at J; junction bases unmatched: 15. The CDR3 sequence is 17 residues long. Germline V gene lookup returns CDR1 LNHDA and CDR2 SQIVND (reference sequence). The CDR3 sequence: CASSTSSHIGTGVIQYF. The CDR3 DNA reads as TGTGCCAGTAGTACAAGTTCCCATATAGGGACAGGGGTCATTCAGTACTTC. Looking up the rest from reference TRBV19 and TRBJ2-4 gives the full variable domain: DGGITQSPKYLFRKEGQNVTLSCEQNLNHDAMYWYRQDPGQGLRLIYYSQIVNDFQKGDIAEGYSVSREKKESFPLTVTSAQKNPTAFYLCASSTSSHIGTGVIQYFGAGTRLSVL.

The rearrangement links TRBV6-4 to TRBJ2-3; 7 bases align to TRBD2. V lost 6 bases to trimming and J lost 4 bases; unmatched junction nucleotides: 10. The CDR3 is 15 amino acids. Germline values: CDR1 MRHNA, CDR2 SNTAGT. The CDR3 protein is CASSPNWGGADTQYF. The CDR3 region has the DNA TGTGCCAGCAGCCCGAACTGGGGGGGAGCAGATACGCAGTATTTT.

The chain links TRBV4-3 to TRBJ2-1, with D perhaps matching TRBD2 (6 bases). Trimming stripped 1 base from V and 0 bases from J, with 10 bases between. The CDR3 has 16 residues. Looked up from germline, CDR1 is LGHNA and CDR2 is YSLEER. CDR3 nucleotides: TGCGCCAGCAGCCAAGCGGGAGCCCACTCCTACAATGAGCAGTTCTTC. This gives the protein CASSQAGAHSYNEQFF.